This T cell receptor (beta chain) was recorded in a study of cytomegalovirus exposure and HLA in healthy donors. General observations from the study: The majority of CMV-associated TCR beta chains were reported as apparently HLA-restricted in a later analysis.

With V trimmed by 4 bases and J by 1 base, 9 bases remained unmatched. The CDR3 covers 16 residues. Per germline, CDR1 SGHNT and CDR2 YYREEE (reference sequence). Regarding this clone: Its specificity is not known.

Primers for the PCR totalled 60 Vbeta and 13 Jbeta. Sequencing was performed with immunoSEQ multiplex PCR; in TCRdb, only in-frame clones are kept and a portion is missing. The table includes 150,000 to 200,000 clones, 65% to 80% detected once. The clonotype originates from a female donor in good health and CMV-seronegative. V usage is TRBV5-4 and J usage is TRBJ2-7, with 9 bases matching TRBD2. Sequenced input: PBMCs. The DNA of the CDR3 is TGTGCCAGCAGCCCGAACCCTAGCGGGGTGTCCTACGAGCAGTACTTC. It encodes CASSPNPSGVSYEQYF. Based on the CDR3 plus reference TRBV5-4 and TRBJ2-7, the full variable domain is ETGVTQSPTHLIKTRGQQVTLRCSSQSGHNTVSWYQQALGQGPQFIFQYYREEENGRGNFPPRFSGLQFPNYSSELNVNALELDDSALYLCASSPNPSGVSYEQYFGPGTRLTVT.